A single sample gave rise to the 2 T cell receptor beta chains below, sequenced in a study of OX40 agonist ivuxolimab in advanced cancers. Here immunoSEQ multiplex PCR was the method, and the copy in TCRdb shows in-frame clones only, minus some. Seen here are 40,000 to 60,000 clones, roughly nine tenths observed once, and the top ten hold approximately 11%. This material consisted of CD4+ or CD8+ T cells sorted from blood, taken in a trial of the OX40 agonist ivuxolimab. The receptors come from an adult with an advanced solid tumor such as melanoma, head and neck, liver or kidney cancer.

The chain has TRBV5-4 and TRBJ2-3; no definite D call. The CDR3 extends over 14 amino acids. V shed 0 bases and J shed 1 base, with 6 bases lying between them. Germline V lookup: CDR1 SGHNT, CDR2 YYREEE (reference sequence). The CDR3 is CASSLAIRTDTQYF. The CDR3 DNA sequence: TGTGCCAGCAGCTTGGCCATACGCACAGATACGCAGTATTTT.

This clone was detected only once. This sequence joins TRBV6-5 and TRBJ1-5; 9 positions match TRBD1. This CDR3 comprises 16 residues. V shed 4 bases, J shed 10 bases, and the junction held 14 bases outside the gene matches. Germline V gene lookup returns CDR1 MNHEY and CDR2 SVGAGI. CDR3 bases: TGTGCCAGCAGTTCCGGGACAGGGAGGGACGTGGGTCCCCAGCATTTT. It specifies CASSSGTGRDVGPQHF.